This T cell receptor (beta chain) came from a study of T cell repertoires in cytomegalovirus infection. Study-level results: The ex vivo response was dominated by HLA-C-restricted CMV-specific TCR beta clonotypes.

With respect to this clonotype: What it binds is not known.

TCRdb itself ran the reads through MiXCR, one entry per CDR3 protein. The sample includes roughly 500,000 distinct CDR3 sequences, approximately 17% of them seen just once. The CDR3 has 15 amino acids. Looked up from germline, CDR1 is LNHNV and CDR2 is YYDKDF (reference sequence). Trimming took 3 bases from V and 1 from J, leaving 12 bases between them. The sequenced sample was CD8+ T cells from PBMCs. The genes are TRBV15 and TRBJ2-5; D is possibly TRBD2 (6 bases). The TCR comes from a human donor in good health (CMV status not recorded). Some clones in this sample may be carry-over from other donors' samples. CDR3 DNA: TGTGCCACCAGCAGGAGGAGGGCGCCCCAAGAGACCCAGTACTTC. Translating gives CATSRRRAPQETQYF. The entire variable domain, with the rest obtained from reference TRBV15 and TRBJ2-5, is as follows: DAMVIQNPRYQVTQFGKPVTLSCSQTLNHNVMYWYQQKSSQAPKLLFHYYDKDFNNEADTPDNFQSRRPNTSFCFLDIRSPGLGDTAMYLCATSRRRAPQETQYFGPGTRLLVL.